This T cell receptor beta chain originates from a study of blood T cell repertoires in COVID-19. The assay was immunoSEQ multiplex PCR, and TCRdb's table has in-frame clones only and misses some. The sample consists of a few hundred thousand clones, over 75% of them appearing once. Germline assignment: CDR1 SEHNR and CDR2 FQNEAQ (reference sequence). The CDR3 runs to 16 residues. The trim removed 4 bases at V and 4 bases at J, leaving 7 bases unmatched. The source material was PBMCs or T cells enriched from blood (not recorded which). The receptor's source is a man between 40 and 49 years old in a cohort exposed to, infected with or recovered from COVID-19 (not recorded which). The V call is TRBV7-9, the J call TRBJ2-1; 10 bases agree with TRBD2. CDR3 DNA: TGTGCCAGCAGCTCCGCCGGGACTAGCGAATACAATGAGCAGTTCTTC. It yields the protein CASSSAGTSEYNEQFF.